The 17 T cell receptor beta chains listed next were all sequenced from one sample in a study of T cell responses to AZD1222 COVID-19 vaccine. TCRdb's copy holds only in-frame clones and misses some; the assay was immunoSEQ multiplex PCR. The table includes about 120,000 clones, more than 80% detected once. The material sequenced was peripheral blood, taken 28 days after the second dose of the MenACWY control vaccine. The receptors shown here come from an adult who received the MenACWY meningococcal vaccine as a control.

The chain combines TRBV10-3 with TRBJ2-3; 8 nucleotides agree with TRBD2. Germline V lookup: CDR1 ENHRY, CDR2 SYGVKD. This CDR3 region has 17 residues. J gave up 2 bases and V 2 bases, and 9 bases lay outside the gene matches. The CDR3 coding sequence is TGTGCCATCAGTGAGCCGCTCAGGCGGGGGGCCACAGATACGCAGTATTTT. Protein product: CAISEPLRRGATDTQYF.

A word on this clone: This specimen includes other DNA sequences encoding the same CDR3. The V call is TRBV28, the J call TRBJ2-5; no firm D call. The CDR3 totals 11 residues. With 4 bases removed from V and 5 bases from J, the gap between germline ends came to 5 bases. Per germline, CDR1 MDHEN and CDR2 SYDVKM. The CDR3 is CASSSRETQYF. DNA for the CDR3: TGTGCCAGCAGTTCCCGTGAGACCCAGTACTTC.

The J gene is TRBJ2-7, the V gene TRBV9; the match to TRBD2 covers 8 bases. Germline V gene lookup returns CDR1 SGDLS and CDR2 YYNGEE. The CDR3 is made up of 17 amino acids. V shed 0 bases, J shed 2 bases, and the junction held 10 bases outside the gene matches. DNA of the CDR3: TGTGCCAGCAGCGTAGGATCACCGGGACTAGGTCCCTACGAGCAGTACTTC. This sequence encodes CASSVGSPGLGPYEQYF.

The J gene is TRBJ1-2, the V gene TRBV2; 8 bases agree with TRBD1. Germline CDR1 and CDR2: SNHLY and FYNNEI. With 6 bases clipped from V and 5 bases from J, the junction kept 5 bases outside the gene matches. The CDR3 has 13 residues. The CDR3 nucleotides are TGTGCCAGCAGCCCACGGACAGGGTATGGCTACACCTTC. This sequence encodes CASSPRTGYGYTF.

The genes are TRBV2 and TRBJ2-7; 9 nucleotides agree with TRBD2. J was trimmed by 3 bases and V by 5 bases; bases with no gene match: 5. CDR1 is SNHLY, CDR2 FYNNEI, per germline. This CDR3 contains 14 residues. CDR3 loop: CASSTGTSSYEQYF. For the CDR3, the DNA is TGTGCCAGCAGTACCGGGACTAGCAGCTACGAGCAGTACTTC.

This sequence joins TRBV19 and TRBJ1-6; the match to TRBD1 covers 10 bases. This CDR3 spans 19 amino acids. V shed 4 bases, J shed 3 bases, and the junction held 12 bases outside the gene matches. CDR1 and CDR2 from the germline V gene are LNHDA and SQIVND (reference sequence). The CDR3 here is CASSSTGTGVRDYNSPLHF. For the CDR3, the DNA is TGTGCCAGTAGTAGCACCGGGACAGGGGTAAGGGACTATAATTCACCCCTCCACTTT.

The chain joins TRBV5-4 to TRBJ2-2; D is unclear. The CDR3 length is 16 residues. Germline V gives CDR1 SGHNT, CDR2 YYREEE (reference sequence). The V end lost 4 bases, the J end lost 3 bases, and 16 bases lay between the germline ends. CDR3 region: CASSPGKDRYTGELFF. CDR3 coding DNA: TGTGCCAGCAGCCCAGGAAAGGATAGATACACCGGGGAGCTGTTTTTT. Filled out from reference TRBV5-4 and TRBJ2-2, the complete variable domain reads ETGVTQSPTHLIKTRGQQVTLRCSSQSGHNTVSWYQQALGQGPQFIFQYYREEENGRGNFPPRFSGLQFPNYSSELNVNALELDDSALYLCASSPGKDRYTGELFFGEGSRLTVL.

The V and J genes are TRBV14 and TRBJ2-3; 8 nucleotides align to TRBD1. V was pared by 1 base and J by 1 base, with 10 bases of the junction left unmatched. CDR1 and CDR2 from the germline V gene are SGHDN and FVKESK. The CDR3 length is 18 residues. CDR3 sequence: CASSQVPGQGHRTDTQYF. As DNA, the CDR3 is TGTGCCAGCAGCCAAGTCCCTGGACAGGGCCATCGCACAGATACGCAGTATTTT.

This chain connects TRBV2 to TRBJ2-5; 13 positions match TRBD2. The CDR3 covers 17 residues. With V trimmed by 5 bases and J by 5 bases, 11 bases remained unmatched. CDR1 and CDR2 from the germline V gene are SNHLY and FYNNEI. The CDR3 spells CASSTGTSGAGEETQYF. CDR3 nucleotide sequence: TGTGCCAGCAGTACCGGGACTAGCGGGGCCGGGGAGGAGACCCAGTACTTC.

This chain links TRBV27 with TRBJ1-5; D perhaps matches TRBD1 (5 bases). The CDR3 covers 15 residues. The V end lost 0 bases, the J end lost 3 bases, and 9 bases lay between the germline ends. Germline V gene sequence: CDR1 MNHEY, CDR2 SMNVEV (reference sequence). Written as DNA, the CDR3 is TGTGCCAGCAGTTTATCAGGGACTAACAATCAGCCCCAGCATTTT. Translated: CASSLSGTNNQPQHF.

The rearrangement links TRBV15 to TRBJ1-4; D ambiguous. CDR1 is LNHNV and CDR2 is YYDKDF in the germline V gene (reference sequence). The V and J ends lost 0 bases and 5 bases respectively, with 10 bases between them. This CDR3 contains 15 residues. Written as DNA, the CDR3 is TGTGCCACCAGCAGAGATTTCGGAGGCAATGAAAAACTGTTTTTT. Amino acid sequence: CATSRDFGGNEKLFF.

This clone has just a few counts. V usage is TRBV7-3 and J usage is TRBJ2-1; 8 positions agree with TRBD2. The CDR3 is 16 amino acids. J lost 6 bases, V lost 1 base, and 8 bases had no gene match. Germline CDR1 SGHTA, CDR2 FQGTGA. The CDR3 nucleotides read TGTGCCAGCAGCTTAAACGGGAGGGTAATAGGCAATGAGCAGTTCTTC. Translating gives CASSLNGRVIGNEQFF.

This clone was picked up one time. This chain connects TRBV3-1 (or the pseudogene TRBV3-2) to TRBJ2-1, with 14 bases fitting TRBD2. Trimming removed 5 bases from V and 5 bases from J; junction bases left unmatched: 2. Germline assignment: CDR1 LGHDT and CDR2 YNNKEL (reference sequence). The CDR3 runs 15 residues. CDR3 sequence reads: CASSRTSGGNNEQFF. Here the CDR3 DNA reads TGTGCCAGCAGCAGGACTAGCGGGGGGAACAATGAGCAGTTCTTC.

The rearrangement joins TRBV28 to TRBJ2-1; TRBD1 is a possible D gene (6 bases). Germline loops: CDR1 MDHEN, CDR2 SYDVKM. This CDR3 spans 14 amino acids. Deletions cut 5 bases from V and 7 bases from J, with 15 bases between. CDR3 in DNA: TGTGCCAGCAGTCCCACCGGGACACTTAATGAGCAGTTCTTC. Encoded protein: CASSPTGTLNEQFF. Together with reference TRBV28 and TRBJ2-1, the CDR3 gives the full variable domain: DVKVTQSSRYLVKRTGEKVFLECVQDMDHENMFWYRQDPGLGLRLIYFSYDVKMKEKGDIPEGYSVSREKKERFSLILESASTNQTSMYLCASSPTGTLNEQFFGPGTRLTVL.

The chain uses TRBV7-2 and TRBJ1-2, with D tentatively TRBD1 (5 bases). Germline V gives CDR1 SGHTA, CDR2 FQGNSA. Trimming stripped 2 bases from V and 0 bases from J, with 13 bases between. This CDR3 is 16 amino acids long. The CDR3 coding sequence is TGTGCCAGCAGCTTAAGGCCAGGGAGCGCTAACTATGGCTACACCTTC. Translating gives CASSLRPGSANYGYTF.

This clone was seen a few times. The chain employs TRBV14 and TRBJ2-2; D ambiguous. Germline loops: CDR1 SGHDN, CDR2 FVKESK. Trimming pared 1 base from V and 6 bases from J, leaving 3 bases between. This CDR3 is built from 12 residues. The CDR3 nucleotides are TGTGCCAGCAGCCAAGGTCCCGGGGAGCTGTTTTTT. Translated, it gives CASSQGPGELFF.

The CDR3 region has the DNA TGTGCCAGCAGCTTCGGGACAGGGTCAAGCACAGATACGCAGTATTTT. Its translation is CASSFGTGSSTDTQYF. The J gene is TRBJ2-3, the V gene TRBV5-6, with TRBD1 matching 9 bases. Trimming removed 2 bases from V and 0 bases from J; junction bases left unmatched: 4. The CDR3 length is 16 residues. The germline CDR1 and CDR2 sequences are SGHDT and YYEEEE.